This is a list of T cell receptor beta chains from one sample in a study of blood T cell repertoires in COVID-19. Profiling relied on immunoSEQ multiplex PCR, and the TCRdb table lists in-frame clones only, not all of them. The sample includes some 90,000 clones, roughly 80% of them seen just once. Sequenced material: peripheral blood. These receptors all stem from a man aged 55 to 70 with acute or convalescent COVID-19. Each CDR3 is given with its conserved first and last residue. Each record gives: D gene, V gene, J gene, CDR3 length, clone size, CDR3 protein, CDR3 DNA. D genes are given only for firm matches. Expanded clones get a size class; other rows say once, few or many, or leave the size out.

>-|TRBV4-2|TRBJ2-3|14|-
CASSHLSPGDTQYF
TGTGCCAGCAGCCACCTCTCCCCCGGAGATACGCAGTATTTT
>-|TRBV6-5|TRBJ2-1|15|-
CASSLADDSYNEQFF
TGTGCCAGCAGCCTAGCCGACGACTCCTACAATGAGCAGTTCTTC
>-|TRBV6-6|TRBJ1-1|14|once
CASSGTGLNTEAFF
TGTGCCAGCAGTGGCACAGGGTTGAACACTGAAGCTTTCTTT
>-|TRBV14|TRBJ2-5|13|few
CASSQSLQETQYF
TGTGCCAGCAGCCAATCTCTCCAAGAGACCCAGTACTTC
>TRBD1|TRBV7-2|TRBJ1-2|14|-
CASRDRGPLSGYTF
TGTGCCAGCAGAGACAGGGGCCCCCTCTCTGGCTACACCTTC
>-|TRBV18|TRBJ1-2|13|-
CASSPPSDYGYTF
TGTGCCAGCTCACCACCGTCCGACTATGGCTACACCTTC
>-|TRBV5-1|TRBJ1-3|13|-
CASSLDGLREMDF
TGCGCCAGCAGCTTGGATGGGCTACGGGAAATGGATTTT
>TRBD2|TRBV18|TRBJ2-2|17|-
CASSLGLAGVGTGELFF
TGTGCCAGCTCTCTCGGACTAGCGGGAGTCGGGACCGGGGAGCTGTTTTTT
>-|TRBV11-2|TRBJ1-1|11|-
CASTLIQEAFF
TGTGCCAGCACCCTGATACAGGAAGCTTTCTTT
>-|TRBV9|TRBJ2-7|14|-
CASSARGGLSEQYF
TGTGCCAGCAGCGCGAGAGGGGGTTTGAGCGAGCAGTACTTC